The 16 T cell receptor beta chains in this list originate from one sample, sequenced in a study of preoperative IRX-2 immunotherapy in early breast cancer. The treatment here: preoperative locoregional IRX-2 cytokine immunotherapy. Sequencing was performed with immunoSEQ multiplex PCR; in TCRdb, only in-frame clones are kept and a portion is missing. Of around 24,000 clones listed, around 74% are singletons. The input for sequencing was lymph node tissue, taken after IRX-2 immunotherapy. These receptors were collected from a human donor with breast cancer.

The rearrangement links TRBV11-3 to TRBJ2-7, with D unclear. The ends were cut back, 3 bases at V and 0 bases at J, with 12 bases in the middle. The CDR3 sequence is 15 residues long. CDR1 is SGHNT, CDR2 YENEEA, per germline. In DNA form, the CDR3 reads TGTGCCAGCAGCTTGCTGCGGCGATCCTCCTACGAGCAGTACTTC. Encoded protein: CASSLLRRSSYEQYF.

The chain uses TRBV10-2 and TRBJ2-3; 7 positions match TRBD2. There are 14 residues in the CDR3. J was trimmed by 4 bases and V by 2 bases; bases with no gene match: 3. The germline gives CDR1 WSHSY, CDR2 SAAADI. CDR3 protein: CASSETSEADTQYF. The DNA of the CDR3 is TGCGCCAGCAGTGAGACTAGCGAAGCAGATACGCAGTATTTT.

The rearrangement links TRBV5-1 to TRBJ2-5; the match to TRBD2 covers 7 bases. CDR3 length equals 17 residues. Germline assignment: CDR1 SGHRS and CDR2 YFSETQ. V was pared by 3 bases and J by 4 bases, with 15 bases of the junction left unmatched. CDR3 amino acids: CASSSVSLPGGGETQYF. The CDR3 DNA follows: TGCGCCAGCAGCTCTGTTAGCCTACCGGGGGGAGGAGAGACCCAGTACTTC.

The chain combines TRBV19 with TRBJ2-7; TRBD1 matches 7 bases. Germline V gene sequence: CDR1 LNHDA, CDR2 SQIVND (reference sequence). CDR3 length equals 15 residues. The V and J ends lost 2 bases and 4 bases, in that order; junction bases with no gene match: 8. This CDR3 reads CASSIRGQSRYEQYF. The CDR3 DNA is TGTGCCAGTAGTATACGGGGACAGAGTCGTTACGAGCAGTACTTC.

CDR3 bases: TGTGCCAGCAGTCCTGGGAGGGTCGGTGAGCAGTTCTTC. It encodes CASSPGRVGEQFF. The chain recombines TRBV6-8 with TRBJ2-1, with 7 bases fitting TRBD2. The CDR3 sequence is 13 residues long. The V and J ends lost 5 bases and 9 bases, in that order; junction bases with no gene match: 7. Germline CDR1 is MNHGY and CDR2 is SAAAGT.

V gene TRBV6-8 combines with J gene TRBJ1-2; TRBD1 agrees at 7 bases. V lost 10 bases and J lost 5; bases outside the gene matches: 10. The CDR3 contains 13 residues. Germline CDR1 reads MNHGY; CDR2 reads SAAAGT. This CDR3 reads CATSGTDFYGYTF. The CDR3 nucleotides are TGTGCCACCTCCGGGACAGACTTTTATGGCTACACCTTC.

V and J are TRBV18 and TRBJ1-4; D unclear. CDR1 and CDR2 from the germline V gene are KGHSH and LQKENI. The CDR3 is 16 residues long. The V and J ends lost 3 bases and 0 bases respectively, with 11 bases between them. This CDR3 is CASSPLGGTTNEKLFF. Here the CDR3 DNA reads TGTGCCAGCTCACCGCTCGGAGGGACAACTAATGAAAAACTGTTTTTT. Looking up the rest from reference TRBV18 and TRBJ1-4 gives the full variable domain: NAGVMQNPRHLVRRRGQEARLRCSPMKGHSHVYWYRQLPEEGLKFMVYLQKENIIDESGMPKERFSAEFPKEGPSILRIQQVVRGDSAAYFCASSPLGGTTNEKLFFGSGTQLSVL.

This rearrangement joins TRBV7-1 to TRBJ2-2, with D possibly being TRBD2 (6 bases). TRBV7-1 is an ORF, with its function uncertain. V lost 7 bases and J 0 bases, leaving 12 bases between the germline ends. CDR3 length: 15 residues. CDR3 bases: TGTGCCAGCACCCCTAGCGCTTCGAACACCGGGGAGCTGTTTTTT. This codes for CASTPSASNTGELFF.

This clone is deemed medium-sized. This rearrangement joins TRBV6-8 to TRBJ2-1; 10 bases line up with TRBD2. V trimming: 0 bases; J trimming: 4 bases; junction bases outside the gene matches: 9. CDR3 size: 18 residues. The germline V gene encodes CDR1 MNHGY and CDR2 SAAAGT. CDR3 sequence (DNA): TGTGCCAGCAGTTACTCGGGTTTCACTAGCGGGACTTACAATGAGCAGTTCTTC. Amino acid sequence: CASSYSGFTSGTYNEQFF.

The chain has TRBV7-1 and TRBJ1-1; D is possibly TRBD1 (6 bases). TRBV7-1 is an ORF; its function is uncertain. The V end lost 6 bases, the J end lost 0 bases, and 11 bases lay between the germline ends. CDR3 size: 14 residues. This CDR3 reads CASSHRAVNTEAFF. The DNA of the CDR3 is TGTGCCAGCAGTCACAGGGCTGTGAACACTGAAGCTTTCTTT.

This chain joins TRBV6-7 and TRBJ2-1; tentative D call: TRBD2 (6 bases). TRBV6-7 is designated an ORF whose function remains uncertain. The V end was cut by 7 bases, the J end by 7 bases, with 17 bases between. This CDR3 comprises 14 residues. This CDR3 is CASTPFGGRNEQFF. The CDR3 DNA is TGTGCCAGCACCCCATTCGGAGGGAGAAATGAGCAGTTCTTC.

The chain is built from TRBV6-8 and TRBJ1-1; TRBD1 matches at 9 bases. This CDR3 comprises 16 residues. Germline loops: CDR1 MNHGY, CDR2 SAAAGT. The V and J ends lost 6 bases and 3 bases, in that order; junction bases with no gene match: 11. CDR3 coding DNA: TGTGCCAGCAGCCCCCGGGACAGGGACCCATACACTGAAGCTTTCTTT. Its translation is CASSPRDRDPYTEAFF.

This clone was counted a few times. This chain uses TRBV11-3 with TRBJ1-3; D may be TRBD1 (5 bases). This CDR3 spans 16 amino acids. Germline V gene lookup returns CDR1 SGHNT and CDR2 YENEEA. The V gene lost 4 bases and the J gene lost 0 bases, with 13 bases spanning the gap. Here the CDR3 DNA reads TGTGCCAGCAGCTCAATCTTACAGGCCTCTGGAAACACCATATATTTT. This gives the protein CASSSILQASGNTIYF.

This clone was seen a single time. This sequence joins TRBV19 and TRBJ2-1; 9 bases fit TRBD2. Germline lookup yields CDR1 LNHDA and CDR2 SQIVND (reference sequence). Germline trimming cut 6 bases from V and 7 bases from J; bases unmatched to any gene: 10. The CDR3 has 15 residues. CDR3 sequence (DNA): TGTGCCAGTAGATTGGGACTAGCCGAGGGGAATGAGCAGTTCTTC. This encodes CASRLGLAEGNEQFF.

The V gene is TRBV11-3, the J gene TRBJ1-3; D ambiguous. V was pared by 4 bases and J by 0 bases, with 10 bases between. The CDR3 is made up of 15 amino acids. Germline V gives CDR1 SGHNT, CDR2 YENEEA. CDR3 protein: CASSSTVYSGNTIYF. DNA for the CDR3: TGTGCCAGCAGCTCTACGGTCTACTCTGGAAACACCATATATTTT.

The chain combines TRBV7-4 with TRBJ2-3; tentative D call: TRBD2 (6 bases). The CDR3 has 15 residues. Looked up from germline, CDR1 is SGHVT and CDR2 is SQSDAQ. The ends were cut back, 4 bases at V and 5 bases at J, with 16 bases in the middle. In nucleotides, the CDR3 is TGTGCCAGCAGCTCCCCAGATGAGGAGGGAGATACGCAGTATTTT. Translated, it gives CASSSPDEEGDTQYF.